The 30 T cell receptor beta chains given below trace back to one sample, sequenced in a study of T cells in Graves' hyperthyroidism and ophthalmopathy. Amplification of TCR beta CDR3 regions was performed using RNA transcripts as template. A set of HTBI primers served as the primers for a first-round RT-PCR of the TCR CDR3. TCRdb re-called the multiplex PCR reads with MiXCR, one entry per CDR3 protein. Of about 570,000 distinct CDR3 sequences listed, 46% are singletons. Input material: peripheral blood or thyroid tissue (not recorded which). The receptors come from an adult woman with Graves' disease, either hyperthyroidism or ophthalmopathy (not recorded which).

The chain couples TRBV15 to TRBJ2-5; unclear D gene. The J call is in doubt because the DNA end fits TRBJ2-7 better. The CDR3 totals 15 residues. Germline V gene sequence: CDR1 LNHNV, CDR2 YYDKDF (reference sequence). Here the CDR3 DNA reads TGTGCCACCAGCCCCCCGGTACAAGCCATCTACGAGCAGTACTTC. It yields the protein CATSPPVQAIYEQYF.

At least ten counts were recorded for this clonotype. The chain is built from TRBV28 and TRBJ1-6; D gene unclear. Trimming removed 5 bases at V and 9 bases at J, with 14 bases between. The CDR3 is 14 residues long. The germline V gene has CDR1 MDHEN and CDR2 SYDVKM. The CDR3: CASSGRAPLSPLHF. CDR3 nucleotide sequence: TGTGCCAGCAGTGGACGGGCTCCCCTTTCACCCCTCCACTTT. The full variable domain, rest sourced from reference TRBV28 and TRBJ1-6, is DVKVTQSSRYLVKRTGEKVFLECVQDMDHENMFWYRQDPGLGLRLIYFSYDVKMKEKGDIPEGYSVSREKKERFSLILESASTNQTSMYLCASSGRAPLSPLHFGNGTRLTVT.

Ten or more counts support this clonotype. This chain uses TRBV10-3 with TRBJ1-4; D not certain. The V end was cut by 8 bases, the J end by 0 bases, with 10 bases between. Per germline, CDR1 ENHRY and CDR2 SYGVKD. The CDR3 contains 14 residues. The CDR3 here is CAIGGDATNEKLFF. The CDR3 region has the DNA TGTGCCATCGGTGGCGACGCAACTAATGAAAAACTGTTTTTT.

In the case of this clonotype: A much larger clonotype is one base distant, so this may be a read error. The conserved phenylalanine or tryptophan is not found at the CDR3 terminus, so this likely reflects a read error. The genes are TRBV18 and TRBJ1-2; perhaps TRBD1 as D (5 bases). Trimming pared 4 bases from V and 5 bases from J, leaving 8 bases between. Germline V gene sequence: CDR1 KGHSH, CDR2 LQKENI. This CDR3 has 12 residues. The CDR3 protein is CASSQGRYGYTL. The CDR3 DNA sequence: TGTGCCAGCTCACAGGGGCGATATGGCTACACCCTC.

This clonotype was observed many times. This sequence joins TRBV3-1 and TRBJ1-5; no definite D call. CDR1 and CDR2 (germline): LGHDT, YNNKEL (reference sequence). The ends were cut back, 0 bases at V and 3 bases at J, with 15 bases in the middle. CDR3 length: 17 residues. CDR3 region: CASSQDKDGIPNQPQHF. The CDR3 region has the DNA TGTGCCAGCAGCCAAGATAAAGACGGTATTCCCAATCAGCCCCAGCATTTT.

The chain employs TRBV15 and TRBJ2-7, with D possibly being TRBD1 (5 bases). V lost 1 base to trimming and J lost 6 bases, with 13 bases between them. Germline assignment: CDR1 LNHNV and CDR2 YYDKDF (reference sequence). There are 14 residues in the CDR3. The CDR3 loop reads CATSRGAPGSEQYF. For the CDR3, the DNA is TGTGCCACCAGCAGAGGGGCCCCAGGGTCCGAGCAGTACTTC.

This clonotype was seen a handful of times. The chain is built from TRBV14 and TRBJ1-6; TRBD1 agrees at 7 bases. Germline V gives CDR1 SGHDN, CDR2 FVKESK. Trimming at V came to 3 bases and at J to 6 bases, leaving 2 bases not matched to a gene. The CDR3 totals 14 residues. The CDR3 coding sequence is TGTGCCAGCAGCCAGGGACAGTTTAATTCACCCCTCCACTTT. It is translated as CASSQGQFNSPLHF.

As regards this clonotype: At one of its ends the junction is not consistent with the germline gene, which may arise from a read error. This chain links TRBV2 with TRBJ1-2; tentative D call: TRBD1 (5 bases). The CDR3 spans 14 residues. Germline V lookup: CDR1 SNHLY, CDR2 FYNNEI. CDR3 sequence reads: CAGSEMQGNYGYTF. The CDR3 region has the DNA TGTGCCGGCAGTGAAATGCAGGGCAACTATGGCTACACCTTC.

The chain combines TRBV5-1 with TRBJ2-7; 7 bases match TRBD1. The CDR3 is made up of 13 amino acids. After removal of 2 bases from V and 5 bases from J, the junction contained 4 bases not matched to a gene. Germline V gene lookup returns CDR1 SGHRS and CDR2 YFSETQ. CDR3 sequence (DNA): TGCGCCAGCAGCTTAGGGACAGCCGACGAGCAGTACTTC. Protein product: CASSLGTADEQYF.

The rearrangement joins TRBV19 to TRBJ2-5; tentative D call: TRBD2 (5 bases). V lost 5 bases to trimming and J lost 11 bases, with 15 bases between them. The germline V gene has CDR1 LNHDA and CDR2 SQIVND (reference sequence). The CDR3 covers 12 residues. The DNA for the CDR3 is TGTGCCAGTAGTGCCCTCCGGGATCAGCAGTACTTC. As protein: CASSALRDQQYF.

With respect to this clonotype: The limits of the CDR3 on the DNA are not certain, so only TCRdb's listed CDR3 is given. The chain links TRBV15 to TRBJ1-5; no check of the table's D call, TRBD1, against the DNA was made. Germline CDR1 LNHNV, CDR2 YYDKDF (reference sequence). A total of 18 residues make up the CDR3, ends included. CDR3 protein: CAICSARYAQGIGQPQHF.

This clonotype was seen repeatedly, ten times or more. This sequence joins TRBV6-1 and TRBJ1-5, with 8 bases lining up with TRBD1. This CDR3 region has 15 residues. The junction had 5 bases not matched to a gene; V was cut back by 3 bases and J by 4 bases. Germline-derived CDR1 and CDR2 are MNHNS and SASEGT. CDR3 DNA: TGTGCCAGCAGTGACGCGGACAGGGTAAATCAGCCCCAGCATTTT. Protein sequence: CASSDADRVNQPQHF.

This sequence joins TRBV2 and TRBJ1-5, with 8 bases fitting TRBD1. Per germline, CDR1 SNHLY and CDR2 FYNNEI. V was clipped by 8 bases and J by 4 bases; unmatched bases: 4. This CDR3 contains 13 residues. CDR3 nucleotides: TGTGCCAGCCAGGGGGCTCGGAATCAGCCCCAGCATTTT. This codes for CASQGARNQPQHF.

The chain combines TRBV4-3 with TRBJ1-1, with 7 bases identical to TRBD1. The junction had 10 bases not matched to a gene; V was cut back by 1 base and J by 8 bases. From germline, CDR1 is LGHNA and CDR2 YSLEER. This CDR3 spans 15 amino acids. As DNA, the CDR3 is TGCGCCAGCAGCCAAGGACAGGGCGGAGGTGAAGAAGCTTTCTTT. Protein sequence: CASSQGQGGGEEAFF.

This clonotype was counted between two and nine times. The chain recombines TRBV19 with TRBJ1-1; 8 positions agree with TRBD1. The CDR3 contains 15 residues. After removal of 4 bases from V and 11 bases from J, the junction contained 15 bases not matched to a gene. In germline, CDR1 is LNHDA, CDR2 SQIVND (reference sequence). The CDR3 DNA sequence: TGTGCCAGTAGTACCTCGGACAGGGTTCCTGAGTCGGCTTTCTTT. This encodes CASSTSDRVPESAFF.

The gene calls are TRBV10-3 and TRBJ2-7; 7 nucleotides match TRBD1. Germline V gene data show CDR1 as ENHRY and CDR2 as SYGVKD. V was clipped by 3 bases and J by 2 bases; unmatched bases: 10. The CDR3 runs to 16 residues. In nucleotides, the CDR3 is TGTGCCATCAGTGACGAGACAGGGCTTAATACCTACGAGCAGTACTTC. This sequence encodes CAISDETGLNTYEQYF.

This clonotype was counted at least ten times. The chain couples TRBV20-1 to TRBJ1-3, with 9 bases identical to TRBD1. Germline assignment: CDR1 DFQATT and CDR2 SNEGSKA (reference sequence). J lost 0 bases, V lost 4 bases, and 10 bases had no gene match. The CDR3 loop spans 17 amino acids. The CDR3 loop reads CSATHRGQPFSGNTIYF. CDR3 DNA: TGCAGTGCTACCCACAGGGGGCAGCCATTCTCTGGAAACACCATATATTTT.

V is TRBV12-3 or TRBV12-4 and J is TRBJ1-2; D gene unclear. The CDR3 has 13 amino acids. V shed 5 bases and J shed 7 bases, with 14 bases lying between them. This CDR3 is CASSALGMGGYTF. The CDR3 nucleotides read TGTGCCAGCAGTGCCTTAGGGATGGGTGGCTACACCTTC.

The rearrangement links TRBV12-3 or TRBV12-4 to TRBJ1-2; TRBD1 matches 7 bases. The trim removed 6 bases at V and 8 bases at J, leaving 9 bases unmatched. This CDR3 is 13 amino acids long. The CDR3 DNA reads as TGTGCCAGCAGCGCTCGACAGGGTGGGGGCTACACCTTC. It translates to CASSARQGGGYTF.

The chain joins TRBV5-1 to TRBJ2-7, with a possible D match to TRBD1 (6 bases). The CDR3 runs 16 residues. The V gene lost 0 bases and the J gene lost 3 bases, with 16 bases spanning the gap. CDR1 SGHRS and CDR2 YFSETQ come from the germline V gene. CDR3 residues: CASSLDRVSPFYEQYF. CDR3 in DNA: TGCGCCAGCAGCTTGGACAGGGTGTCGCCCTTCTACGAGCAGTACTTC.

Concerning this clonotype itself: The junction departs from germline at one end; a sequencing error may be responsible. The rearrangement joins TRBV10-3 to TRBJ1-5; D gene uncertain. Germline CDR1 and CDR2: ENHRY and SYGVKD. The length of the CDR3 is 13 residues. The CDR3 DNA reads as TGTGGCATCAGCGGCGATAGCAATCAGCCCCAGCATTTT. Protein sequence: CGISGDSNQPQHF.

Only one count was recorded for this clonotype. This rearrangement joins TRBV29-1 to TRBJ1-1; TRBD1 is a possible D gene (5 bases). The germline CDR1 and CDR2 sequences are SQVTM and ANQGSEA. Deletions cut 7 bases from V and 4 bases from J, with 16 bases between. The CDR3 runs to 13 residues. For the CDR3, the DNA is TGCAGCGCCCGGGGGAGGGTAAGCACTGAAGCTTTCTTT. Its translation: CSARGRVSTEAFF.

The chain is built from TRBV29-1 and TRBJ1-1; no definite D call. CDR3 length equals 15 residues. CDR1 and CDR2 from the germline V gene are SQVTM and ANQGSEA. Trimming removed 6 bases at V and 6 bases at J, with 23 bases between. The CDR3 region has the DNA TGCAGCGTCGCCCGGAGAGTTCGGGGAGGCTCTGAAGCTTTCTTT. It yields the protein CSVARRVRGGSEAFF.

This clonotype has only a few counts. The rearrangement uses TRBV20-1 and TRBJ2-5; 7 positions match TRBD2. Germline CDR1 reads DFQATT; CDR2 reads SNEGSKA (reference sequence). With V trimmed by 5 bases and J by 4 bases, 1 base remained unmatched. The CDR3 totals 11 residues. The CDR3 here is CSASSGETQYF. CDR3 bases: TGCAGTGCTTCTAGCGGAGAGACCCAGTACTTC.

This chain links TRBV6-6 with TRBJ1-6; D possibly corresponds to TRBD1 (6 bases). The CDR3 has 15 residues. Trimming removed 4 bases at V and 6 bases at J, with 13 bases between. Germline loops: CDR1 MNHNY, CDR2 SVGAGI (reference sequence). CDR3 loop: CASSLSRTANSPLHF. CDR3 nucleotide sequence: TGTGCCAGCAGTTTATCGCGGACAGCTAATTCACCCCTCCACTTT.

There are many counts of this clonotype. The chain recombines TRBV12-3 or TRBV12-4 with TRBJ2-5, with TRBD1 matching 11 bases. The V segment lost 8 bases and the J segment 4 bases; nucleotides outside the gene matches: 9. The CDR3 contains 15 residues. The CDR3 spells CASRTGTGGGETQYF. The CDR3 DNA sequence: TGTGCCAGCCGAACCGGGACAGGGGGGGGAGAGACCCAGTACTTC.

As regards this clonotype: Likely a read error: the CDR3 ends without its conserved phenylalanine or tryptophan. The DNA is left out, because the CDR3 cannot be placed on it with certainty; the CDR3 is given as TCRdb lists it. The rearrangement links TRBV5-1 to TRBJ1-4; the table gives TRBD1 as D, unverified against the DNA. The CDR3 is 8 amino acids long, termini counted. Germline V gene lookup returns CDR1 SGHRS and CDR2 YFSETQ. This CDR3 is CASSLSTG.

The chain links TRBV15 to TRBJ1-4, with a possible D match to TRBD1 (6 bases). This CDR3 is built from 16 residues. The germline V gene has CDR1 LNHNV and CDR2 YYDKDF (reference sequence). V lost 2 bases, J lost 4 bases, and 14 bases lay in between. CDR3 nucleotides: TGTGCCACCAGCAGATGGGTTTCAGGGGTTAATGAAAAACTGTTTTTT. Translating gives CATSRWVSGVNEKLFF. The whole variable domain, filled in from reference TRBV15 and TRBJ1-4, reads DAMVIQNPRYQVTQFGKPVTLSCSQTLNHNVMYWYQQKSSQAPKLLFHYYDKDFNNEADTPDNFQSRRPNTSFCFLDIRSPGLGDTAMYLCATSRWVSGVNEKLFFGSGTQLSVL.

This clonotype has just a few counts. The CDR3, as DNA: TGTGCCAGCAGCCAAGGACTCTCTTACTACGAGCAGTACTTC. Encoded protein: CASSQGLSYYEQYF. The rearrangement uses TRBV14 and TRBJ2-7; D unclear. This CDR3 has 14 amino acids. V was clipped by 1 base and J by 3 bases, with 10 bases between them. The germline V gene encodes CDR1 SGHDN and CDR2 FVKESK.

J is TRBJ1-4 and V is TRBV29-1; D ambiguous. V lost 2 bases, J lost 7 bases, and 11 bases lay in between. The germline V gene encodes CDR1 SQVTM and CDR2 ANQGSEA. This CDR3 spans 13 amino acids. CDR3 residues: CSVETSKGEKLFF. The CDR3 nucleotides are TGCAGCGTTGAAACATCGAAAGGTGAAAAACTGTTTTTT.